Listed below are T cell receptor beta chains from one sample, sequenced in a study of patients and donors after allogeneic stem cell transplantation. TCRdb redid the calling of the RT-PCR reads with MiXCR, one entry per CDR3 protein. This repertoire shows 200,000 to 250,000 distinct CDR3 sequences, roughly 13% found once; its top ten account for roughly 12%. The sample consisted of blood, either unsorted or a sorted T cell fraction (not recorded which). Every receptor here comes from a human donor who was either an allogeneic HSCT recipient or a stem cell or donor lymphocyte infusion donor (not recorded which). It is not recorded whose cells these are; they may come from a transplant donor. Both conserved end residues are part of each CDR3. The D gene is left open where the match is weak. Rows may omit the clone size; those that give it use once, few, many or a size class.

d_call,v_call,clone_size,j_call,cdr3_aa,cdr3_nt
TRBD2,TRBV2,many,TRBJ2-1,CASSATGTSGTNEQFF,TGTGCCAGCAGTGCCACCGGGACTAGCGGAACCAATGAGCAGTTCTTC
.,TRBV20-1,once,TRBJ2-6,CSSSGANVLTF,TGCAGTAGCTCTGGGGCCAACGTCCTGACTTTC
.,TRBV6-1,many,TRBJ2-1,CASRETFRSYNEQFF,TGTGCCAGCAGAGAGACATTCCGCTCCTACAATGAGCAGTTCTTC
.,TRBV5-1,many,TRBJ1-1,CASRNLGTEAFF,TGCGCCAGCAGGAATTTGGGGACTGAAGCTTTCTTT
TRBD1,TRBV5-6,.,TRBJ1-1,CASSGIGTGGANTEAFF,TGTGCCAGCAGCGGAATCGGGACAGGGGGCGCCAACACTGAAGCTTTCTTT
.,TRBV6-1,.,TRBJ2-3,CASSEFMDTQYF,TGTGCCAGCAGTGAATTCATGGATACGCAGTATTTT
.,TRBV5-1,few,TRBJ2-7,CASSGETRGEQYF,TGCGCCAGCAGTGGCGAAACTCGAGGCGAGCAGTACTTC
.,TRBV10-3,many,TRBJ2-6,CAISEATGTISGANVLTF,TGTGCCATCAGTGAGGCGACCGGGACGATCTCTGGGGCCAACGTCCTGACTTTC
.,TRBV5-1,few,TRBJ2-3,CASSLEGGDDTDTQYF,TGCGCCAGCAGCTTGGAAGGCGGGGACGACACAGATACGCAGTATTTT
TRBD2,TRBV4-2,many,TRBJ2-7,CASSQELPSTSGFWYEQYF,TGTGCCAGCAGCCAAGAGCTCCCGTCGACTAGCGGGTTCTGGTACGAGCAGTACTTC
TRBD2,TRBV15,few,TRBJ2-1,CATSRGTSGSSYNEQFF,TGTGCCACCAGCAGAGGGACTAGCGGCAGCTCCTACAATGAGCAGTTCTTC
.,TRBV4-3,many,TRBJ1-6,CASSRTGTISSNSPLHF,TGCGCCAGCAGCCGAACCGGGACTATTAGTTCTAATTCACCCCTCCACTTT
TRBD2,TRBV7-2,.,TRBJ2-5,CASSLEGLARRETQYF,TGTGCCAGCAGCTTAGAGGGACTAGCCCGAAGGGAGACCCAGTACTTC
TRBD2,TRBV5-1,few,TRBJ2-1,CASSLDAGGAYNEQFF,TGCGCCAGCAGCTTGGACGCGGGAGGCGCCTACAATGAGCAGTTCTTC
.,TRBV2,many,TRBJ2-2,CASSETNGNTGELFF,TGTGCCAGCAGTGAAACCAACGGAAACACCGGGGAGCTGTTTTTT
TRBD2,TRBV6-1,.,TRBJ2-5,CASRRNRGLAGGRETQYF,TGTGCCAGCAGGCGAAACAGGGGACTAGCGGGGGGCCGAGAGACCCAGTACTTC
TRBD2,TRBV20-1,.,TRBJ2-1,CSATLAGGQQFYNEQFF,TGCAGTGCTACTCTAGCGGGGGGGCAGCAGTTCTACAATGAGCAGTTCTTC
.,TRBV20-1,.,TRBJ1-5,CSASGGGTSNQPQHF,TGCAGTGCTAGTGGAGGGGGTACTAGCAATCAGCCCCAGCATTTT
.,TRBV7-3,few,TRBJ1-1,CASSLIHGTEAFF,TGTGCCAGCAGCTTAATACATGGCACTGAAGCTTTCTTT
TRBD2,TRBV4-3,medium-sized,TRBJ2-3,CASSQALAVTQYF,TGCGCCAGCAGCCAGGCACTAGCGGTTACGCAGTATTTT
.,TRBV19,.,TRBJ1-1,CASGGQQNTEAFF,TGTGCCAGTGGTGGACAGCAGAACACTGAAGCTTTCTTT
TRBD1,TRBV6-1,few,TRBJ2-4,CASQLTGAAKNIQYF,TGTGCCAGCCAACTTACAGGGGCGGCCAAAAACATTCAGTACTTC
.,TRBV27,many,TRBJ1-1,CASSFFGDTEAFF,TGTGCCAGCAGTTTCTTTGGCGACACTGAAGCTTTCTTT
TRBD2,TRBV20-1,few,TRBJ2-1,CSAMRTSGSPYNEQFF,TGCAGTGCTATGAGGACTAGCGGGAGTCCCTACAATGAGCAGTTCTTC
.,TRBV7-2,.,TRBJ2-3,CASSLVLGVGTDTQYF,TGTGCCAGCAGCTTGGTTCTCGGCGTGGGCACAGATACGCAGTATTTT
TRBD2,TRBV6-2/TRBV6-3,few,TRBJ2-3,CASSYEGSGGGDTQYF,TGTGCCAGCAGTTACGAGGGTAGCGGGGGTGGAGATACGCAGTATTTT
.,TRBV24-1,.,TRBJ1-4,CATSHRGEGEKLFF,TGTGCCACCAGTCATCGGGGGGAAGGGGAAAAACTGTTTTTT
.,TRBV2,many,TRBJ2-5,CASSDVNQETQYF,TGTGCCAGCAGTGATGTCAACCAAGAGACCCAGTACTTC
.,TRBV4-3,.,TRBJ2-7,CASSQEAARTYEQYF,TGCGCCAGCAGCCAGGAGGCCGCCAGAACCTACGAGCAGTACTTC
.,TRBV5-1,.,TRBJ2-3,CASSVSTRADTQYF,TGCGCCAGCAGCGTAAGCACACGGGCCGATACGCAGTATTTT
TRBD2,TRBV4-1,.,TRBJ2-7,CASSQPTSGSYEQYF,TGCGCCAGCAGCCAACCGACTAGCGGCTCCTACGAGCAGTACTTC
.,TRBV14,.,TRBJ1-1,CASSRPDGSEAFF,TGTGCCAGCAGCCGACCGGATGGGTCTGAAGCTTTCTTT
.,TRBV4-1,few,TRBJ1-1,CASSQESSRPTEAFF,TGCGCCAGCAGCCAAGAGAGCAGCAGGCCCACTGAAGCTTTCTTT
.,TRBV15,few,TRBJ1-2,CATSREGGAYGYTF,TGTGCCACCAGCAGAGAAGGAGGGGCCTATGGCTACACCTTC
.,TRBV5-5,few,TRBJ2-7,CASSTRVGPPFFF,TGTGCCAGCAGCACCCGGGTCGGCCCCCCTTTTTTCTTC
TRBD2,TRBV5-6,.,TRBJ2-1,CASSRRWPGLAGGDNEQFF,TGTGCCAGCAGCCGCCGCTGGCCGGGATTAGCGGGAGGGGACAATGAGCAGTTCTTC
.,TRBV9,.,TRBJ1-5,CASSPDIGNQPQHF,TGTGCCAGCAGCCCCGATATAGGCAATCAGCCCCAGCATTTT
.,TRBV3-1,many,TRBJ2-2,CASSQDRANTGELFF,TGTGCCAGCAGCCAAGATAGGGCGAACACCGGGGAGCTGTTTTTT
.,TRBV7-9,.,TRBJ2-1,CASSFVEDEQFF,TGTGCCAGCAGCTTTGTGGAGGATGAGCAGTTCTTC
.,TRBV3-1,.,TRBJ1-4,CASSHGDINEKLFF,TGTGCCAGCAGCCATGGGGACATTAATGAAAAACTGTTTTTT
TRBD2,TRBV5-1,many,TRBJ2-5,CASSLEPSGGLETQYF,TGCGCCAGCAGCTTGGAACCTAGCGGGGGTTTGGAGACCCAGTACTTC
.,TRBV23-1,.,TRBJ2-4,CASIPSGVYGNIQYF,TGCGCCAGCATTCCCTCGGGGGTATATGGAAACATTCAGTACTTC
.,TRBV7-6,many,TRBJ2-2,CASSLARGTGELFF,TGTGCCAGCAGCTTAGCGCGGGGCACCGGGGAGCTGTTTTTT
.,TRBV11-2,many,TRBJ2-1,CASSLGLAGNEQFF,TGTGCCAGCAGCTTGGGTCTAGCAGGAAATGAGCAGTTCTTC
.,TRBV23-1,.,TRBJ1-1,CASLGAFF,TGCGCCAGCCTCGGGGCTTTCTTT
.,TRBV13,few,TRBJ2-6,CASSYQPPPVRGANVLTF,TGTGCCAGCAGCTACCAACCGCCACCAGTGAGGGGGGCCAACGTCCTGACTTTC
.,TRBV7-9,many,TRBJ1-1,CASSLWTSGSTEAFF,TGTGCCAGCAGCTTATGGACTTCGGGTAGCACTGAAGCTTTCTTT